A selection of T cell receptor beta chains follows, all from one sample in a study of blood T cell repertoires in COVID-19. Some clones are missing from TCRdb's copy, which holds only in-frame ones; the method was immunoSEQ multiplex PCR. The sample contains roughly 130,000 clones, approximately 84% of which appear only once. Sequences were obtained from peripheral blood. These receptors were taken from a woman aged 30 to 39 who had recovered from COVID-19. Both conserved end residues are part of each CDR3. The D gene is left open where the match is weak. Not every row has a clone size; where given, it reads once, few, many or a size class.

j_call d_call clone_size v_call cdr3_aa cdr3_nt
TRBJ2-1 TRBD2 . TRBV27 CASSSPSGSSDNEQFF TGTGCCAGCAGTTCCCCTAGCGGGAGTTCGGACAATGAGCAGTTCTTC
TRBJ2-1 . . TRBV6-1 CASSDPPSYNEQFF TGTGCCAGCAGTGACCCCCCTTCGTACAATGAGCAGTTCTTC
TRBJ1-5 . once TRBV1 CTSSRDRDRYRTYSNQPQHF TGCACCAGCAGCCGGGACCGGGACAGGTACCGGACCTATAGCAATCAGCCCCAGCATTTT
TRBJ2-5 TRBD2 . TRBV4-2 CASSLQREGQETQYF TGTGCCAGCAGCTTACAGCGGGAGGGCCAAGAGACCCAGTACTTC
TRBJ2-1 . . TRBV11-3 CASSLGAGSYNEQFF TGTGCCAGCAGCTTAGGGGCAGGGTCCTACAATGAGCAGTTCTTC
TRBJ1-2 TRBD1 . TRBV7-9 CASSFGTDDGYTF TGTGCCAGCAGCTTCGGGACAGACGATGGCTACACCTTC
TRBJ2-1 . . TRBV7-3 CASRYSTDEQFF TGTGCCAGCAGGTACTCGACAGATGAGCAGTTCTTC
TRBJ2-7 . . TRBV13 CASSQRQAGSYEQYF TGTGCCAGCAGCCAGCGACAGGCCGGATCCTACGAGCAGTACTTC
TRBJ2-1 TRBD2 . TRBV13 CASSAGTSGRAYNEQFF TGTGCCAGCAGCGCCGGGACTAGCGGGAGGGCCTACAATGAGCAGTTCTTC
TRBJ2-1 TRBD2 once TRBV12-3/TRBV12-4 CASSTGGPNEQFF TGTGCCAGCAGCACGGGAGGGCCGAATGAGCAGTTCTTC
TRBJ1-2 . . TRBV19 CASSILLEGGGYTF TGTGCCAGTAGTATTTTACTGGAGGGAGGAGGCTACACCTTC
TRBJ2-1 TRBD1 . TRBV6-5 CASRGQGTNEQFF TGTGCCAGCAGGGGACAGGGGACAAATGAGCAGTTCTTC
TRBJ2-3 TRBD2 . TRBV12-5 CASGQERGGLADTQYF TGTGCTAGTGGTCAGGAGCGGGGGGGCCTTGCAGATACGCAGTATTTT
TRBJ2-3 TRBD2 few TRBV5-6 CASSLAQRGGTDTQYF TGTGCCAGCAGCTTGGCGCAGCGGGGGGGAACAGATACGCAGTATTTT
TRBJ1-6 TRBD1 . TRBV6-5 CASSYSGDRGNSPLHF TGTGCCAGCAGTTACTCAGGGGACAGGGGTAATTCACCCCTCCACTTT
TRBJ2-2 TRBD1 . TRBV5-1 CASSSLSRGNNGELFF TGCGCCAGCAGCTCTCTCAGCAGGGGGAACAACGGGGAGCTGTTTTTT
TRBJ2-7 TRBD1 . TRBV11-2 CASSGVGQGNEQYF TGTGCCAGCAGCGGGGTGGGACAGGGTAACGAGCAGTACTTC
TRBJ2-5 . many TRBV25-1 CASSVNAGGRETQYF TGTGCCAGCAGTGTCAATGCCGGGGGGCGGGAGACCCAGTACTTC
TRBJ2-7 . . TRBV5-5 CASSYARGTYEQYF TGTGCCAGCAGCTACGCTAGGGGGACCTACGAGCAGTACTTC
TRBJ2-3 TRBD1 . TRBV6-5 CASSNRGLADTQYF TGTGCCAGCAGTAACAGGGGGCTCGCAGATACGCAGTATTTT
TRBJ2-7 TRBD2 . TRBV27 CASSPRPGLAGGTSYEQYF TGTGCCAGCAGTCCTCGACCGGGACTAGCGGGAGGCACCTCCTACGAGCAGTACTTC
TRBJ2-2 TRBD2 . TRBV3-1/TRBV3-2 CASQRAGADTGELFF TGTGCCAGTCAAAGGGCGGGAGCGGACACCGGGGAGCTGTTTTTT
TRBJ2-3 . . TRBV11-2 CASSLEGGTTDTQYF TGTGCCAGCAGCTTAGAGGGAGGTACCACAGATACGCAGTATTTT
TRBJ2-2 TRBD1 . TRBV6-4 CASSVETGSGELFF TGTGCCAGCAGTGTCGAGACAGGGAGCGGGGAGCTGTTTTTT
TRBJ1-2 TRBD1 . TRBV5-6 CASSPGTGVYGYTF TGTGCCAGCAGCCCCGGGACAGGGGTTTATGGCTACACCTTC